One and the same sample provided the 15 T cell receptor beta chains below, sequenced in a study of CD8+CD57+ T cells in acquired aplastic anemia. Profiling of TCR beta VDJ combinations and CDR3 sequences used genomic DNA as template. TCRdb reanalysed the reads using MiXCR and keeps one entry per CDR3 protein. The table records roughly 500,000 distinct CDR3 sequences, about a third of them present only once. Sequenced patients had shown CD8+CD57+ cell expansion by flow cytometry. The sequenced sample was sorted CD4+, CD8+, or CD8+CD57+ T cells (not recorded which) from PBMCs. The receptor set was obtained from a human donor with aplastic anemia.

V gene TRBV30 combines with J gene TRBJ1-1; D is unclear. This CDR3 contains 13 residues. V gave up 0 bases and J gave up 1 base, with 6 bases separating them. The germline CDR1 and CDR2 sequences are GTSNPN and SVGIG (reference sequence). CDR3 protein: CAWSVRKNTEAFF. The DNA of the CDR3 is TGTGCCTGGAGTGTTCGTAAGAACACTGAAGCTTTCTTT.

This chain connects TRBV20-1 to TRBJ2-5; D is uncertain. Germline V lookup: CDR1 DFQATT, CDR2 SNEGSKA (reference sequence). Between the trimmed V and J ends, which lost 2 bases and 4 bases, there was a span of 14 bases. The CDR3 runs 14 residues. CDR3 DNA sequence: TGCAGTGCTAGAAAGAACTTGGATTTAGAGACCCAGTACTTC. It yields the protein CSARKNLDLETQYF.

The V gene is TRBV7-2, the J gene TRBJ2-6; D is undetermined. The germline V and J ends were trimmed by 2 bases and 0 bases, with 8 bases remaining between them. CDR3 size: 16 residues. From germline, CDR1 is SGHTA and CDR2 FQGNSA. The CDR3 loop reads CASSLRVSSGANVLTF. The CDR3 nucleotides are TGTGCCAGCAGCTTAAGAGTTTCCTCTGGGGCCAACGTCCTGACTTTC.

This clonotype was detected many times. The CDR3 loop reads CSVVSRATEAFF. As DNA, the CDR3 is TGCAGCGTTGTCTCCAGGGCCACTGAAGCTTTCTTT. The chain has TRBV29-1 and TRBJ1-1, with TRBD1 as a possible D gene (5 bases). Trimming cost V 4 bases and J 4 bases, with 10 bases left between them. Germline CDR1 SQVTM, CDR2 ANQGSEA. This CDR3 has 12 residues.

The chain's CDR3 is CASRDPSGDTQYF. The CDR3 DNA follows: TGTGCCAGCCGGGACCCCTCAGGAGATACGCAGTATTTT. This chain connects TRBV6-2 or TRBV6-3 to TRBJ2-3; perhaps D is TRBD1 or TRBD2 (5 bases each). The V and J ends lost 8 bases and 5 bases respectively, with 14 bases between them. The germline CDR1 and CDR2 sequences are MNHEY and SVGEGT. This CDR3 region has 13 residues.

As regards this clonotype: This likely came from a read error, as a far larger clone is one base away. The V and J genes are TRBV7-3 and TRBJ1-2; TRBD1 matches at 9 bases. The CDR3 spans 13 residues. Germline V CDR1 and CDR2: SGHTA, FQGTGA. CDR3: CANSPDRGGGYTF. The CDR3 region has the DNA TGTGCCAACAGCCCGGACAGGGGCGGGGGCTACACCTTC. The variable domain in full, with the rest retrieved from reference TRBV7-3 and TRBJ1-2, is GAGVSQTPSNKVTEKGKYVELRCDPISGHTALYWYRQSLGQGPEFLIYFQGTGAADDSGLPNDRFFAVRPEGSVSTLKIQRTERGDSAVYLCANSPDRGGGYTFGSGTRLTVV.

This clonotype occurred once. The V call is TRBV6-2 or TRBV6-3, the J call TRBJ2-7; weak D call: TRBD1 (6 bases). The V end was cut by 5 bases, the J end by 3 bases, with 20 bases between. There are 16 residues in the CDR3. Germline loops: CDR1 MNHEY, CDR2 SVGEGT. The CDR3 spells CASSDTYQGNRYEQYF. CDR3 sequence (DNA): TGTGCCAGCAGTGATACCTACCAGGGGAACCGCTACGAGCAGTACTTC.

This clonotype was seen only a few times. A much bigger clone sits one base away, suggesting this may be a read error. Because it lacks the conserved phenylalanine or tryptophan at the end, this CDR3 is likely a read error. The chain combines TRBV20-1 with TRBJ1-2; maybe TRBD1 (6 bases). V lost 6 bases and J lost 5, with 16 bases in between. This CDR3 has 13 residues. CDR1 is DFQATT, CDR2 SNEGSKA, per germline (reference sequence). CDR3 nucleotide sequence: TGCAGTGCCTATGAACAGGGATGGTATGGCTACACCCTC. It yields the protein CSAYEQGWYGYTL.

This clonotype was recorded a few times. This rearrangement joins TRBV29-1 to TRBJ2-3; D uncertain. The CDR3 sequence is 14 residues long. CDR1 is SQVTM, CDR2 ANQGSEA, per germline. Trimming removed 3 bases at V and 2 bases at J, with 12 bases between. CDR3 in DNA: TGCAGCGTTGAGAAAACAATACCCACAGATACGCAGTATTTT. It translates to CSVEKTIPTDTQYF.

V and J are TRBV7-2 and TRBJ2-2; 9 bases are a match to TRBD1. Germline V CDR1 and CDR2: SGHTA, FQGNSA. V shed 2 bases and J 1 base; nucleotides not matched to a gene: 11. The CDR3 covers 19 residues. The CDR3 region is CASSLPRNRDRVNTGELFF. The CDR3 DNA sequence: TGTGCCAGCAGCTTACCGCGAAATAGGGACAGGGTGAACACCGGGGAGCTGTTTTTT.

This clonotype was seen more than once but under ten times. The chain couples TRBV12-3 or TRBV12-4 to TRBJ1-4; D gene ambiguous. The CDR3 has 14 amino acids. The V and J ends lost 7 bases and 4 bases respectively, with 13 bases between them. This CDR3 is CASTSRQDNEKLFF. DNA for the CDR3: TGTGCCAGCACCTCTAGGCAGGATAATGAAAAACTGTTTTTT.

A few counts support this clonotype. The genes are TRBV30 and TRBJ1-2, with 7 bases aligning to TRBD1. V lost 0 bases, J lost 2 bases, and 3 bases stayed unmatched. The CDR3 loop spans 14 amino acids. CDR1 GTSNPN and CDR2 SVGIG come from the germline V gene (reference sequence). The CDR3 loop reads CAWSVPGQNYGYTF. In DNA form, the CDR3 reads TGTGCCTGGAGTGTCCCGGGACAGAACTATGGCTACACCTTC.

This clonotype was recorded once. Mismatch with germline at one junction end may stem from a read error. This rearrangement joins TRBV2 to TRBJ1-2; no reliable D call. This CDR3 region has 10 residues. Germline V gives CDR1 SNHLY, CDR2 FYNNEI. CDR3 sequence (DNA): TGTGCCAGCAGTGAAGATGGCTACGCCTTC. Translated, it gives CASSEDGYAF.

The chain is built from TRBV3-1 and TRBJ2-5, with D possibly being TRBD1 (5 bases). The ends were cut back, 3 bases at V and 5 bases at J, with 10 bases in the middle. Germline V gene lookup returns CDR1 LGHDT and CDR2 YNNKEL (reference sequence). The CDR3 extends over 13 amino acids. CDR3 DNA sequence: TGTGCCAGCAGCCACAGGGCCGAGGAGACCCAGTACTTC. This translates into CASSHRAEETQYF.

The chain uses TRBV5-1 and TRBJ2-7, with unresolved D. The V gene lost 1 base and the J gene lost 6 bases, with 14 bases spanning the gap. The length of the CDR3 is 14 residues. The germline V gene encodes CDR1 SGHRS and CDR2 YFSETQ. CDR3 loop: CASSLLTSFGEQYF. The CDR3 nucleotides read TGCGCCAGCAGCTTGCTGACATCGTTTGGCGAGCAGTACTTC.